This TCR beta chain was obtained from a study of identical twins' blood T cells. Study-level background: Around 51 million reads covered about 6 alpha-chain and about 6 beta-chain libraries.

The J segment lost 5 bases and the V segment lost 6 bases, leaving 7 bases of the junction unmatched. CDR3 length equals 15 residues. Germline lookup yields CDR1 MNHNS and CDR2 SASEGT. Likely shared infections and vaccines: all three twin pairs were reared together. Each CDR3 protein is one row after TCRdb ran MiXCR on the 5' RACE reads. The sample has a few hundred thousand distinct CDR3 sequences, 28% seen once; the top ten hold about 6%. The V gene is TRBV6-1, the J gene TRBJ2-3, with 11 bases aligning to TRBD1. The clonotype originates from a woman between 18 and 55 years old in good health. Sequencing was done on a sample of PBMCs. The DNA of the CDR3 is TGTGCCAGCAGCCGCGGACAGGGGGCACTAGATACGCAGTATTTT. This encodes CASSRGQGALDTQYF.